The 3 T cell receptor beta chains given below trace back to one sample, sequenced in a study of technical replicates of blood from several donors. The method was immunoSEQ multiplex PCR; TCRdb's version includes in-frame clones alone and lacks a portion of them. The table has tens of thousands of clones, 85% to 90% seen once; the top ten hold less than 5.5%. Sequenced input: PBMCs. The source is a human donor in good health. Some clones in this sample may be carry-over from other donors' samples.

The J gene is TRBJ2-2, the V gene TRBV7-8, with no clear D. Germline V gene data show CDR1 as SGHVS and CDR2 as FQNEAQ. Trimming pared 7 bases from V and 3 bases from J, leaving 18 bases between. The CDR3 contains 16 residues. The CDR3 spells CASKPPIRFDTGELFF. CDR3 DNA sequence: TGTGCCAGCAAACCCCCGATCAGGTTTGACACCGGGGAGCTGTTTTTT.

This clone appeared once. The V and J genes are TRBV4-1 and TRBJ2-7, with 9 nucleotides matching TRBD1. V dropped 4 bases and J dropped 5; count of bases not matched to a gene: 9. The length of the CDR3 is 15 residues. Germline V CDR1 and CDR2: MGHRA, YSYEKL. The CDR3 region has the DNA TGCGCCAGCAGCCCAACCGGGACAGGGACGGACGAGCAGTACTTC. Its protein product is CASSPTGTGTDEQYF.

This chain links TRBV6-4 with TRBJ2-1; 10 nucleotides line up with TRBD2. V was clipped by 4 bases and J by 5 bases; unmatched bases: 5. The germline V gene has CDR1 MRHNA and CDR2 SNTAGT. The CDR3 covers 15 residues. CDR3 bases: TGTGCCAGCAGTGTCCTAGCGGGGGATAACAATGAGCAGTTCTTC. Amino acid sequence: CASSVLAGDNNEQFF.